This TCR beta chain derives from a study of T cell clonality in common variable immunodeficiency. All CVID subjects were on immunoglobulin replacement for at least one year. Concerning this clone: Its antigen is unidentified. The read terminates 3 residues before the CDR3 end, so the remaining end is supplied by the germline J gene.

Some clones are missing from TCRdb's copy, which holds only in-frame ones; the method was immunoSEQ multiplex PCR. The specimen gives fewer than 25,000 clones without singletons; the ten biggest hold 6% to 8.5%. Study observations and caveats: Reportedly, TCR beta sequences from common variable immunodeficiency showed fewer deletions and N-nucleotide insertions. Shared TCRbeta clones were fewer between CVID subjects than controls.

CDR3 length: 11 amino acids. The V end was cut by 5 bases, the J end by 9 bases, with 8 bases between. The germline CDR1 and CDR2 sequences are MNHEY and SVGEGT. The gene calls are TRBV6-2 or TRBV6-3 and TRBJ2-1; D not resolved. The source is a human donor with common variable immunodeficiency. Sequences were obtained from peripheral blood mononuclear cells. Partial CDR3 DNA: TGTGCCAGCAGTCATAGTCTTGAG. Amino acid sequence: CASSHSLE. The whole CDR3 sequence reads CASSHSLEQFF.